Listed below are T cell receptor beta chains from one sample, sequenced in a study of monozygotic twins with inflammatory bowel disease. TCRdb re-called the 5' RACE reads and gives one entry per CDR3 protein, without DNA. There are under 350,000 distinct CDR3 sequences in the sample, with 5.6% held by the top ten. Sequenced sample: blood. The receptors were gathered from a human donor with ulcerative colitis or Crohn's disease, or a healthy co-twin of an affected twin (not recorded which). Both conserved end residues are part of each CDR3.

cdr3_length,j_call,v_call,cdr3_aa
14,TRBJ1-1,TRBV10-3,CAISQTVANTEAFF
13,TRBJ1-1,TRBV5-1,CASSFVKNTEAFF
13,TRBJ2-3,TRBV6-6,CASSIRSLDTQYF
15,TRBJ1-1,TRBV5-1,CASSLRGQTNTEAFF
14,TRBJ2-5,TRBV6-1,CASSLYRLRETQYF
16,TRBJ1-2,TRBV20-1,CSAPVRDGLGPYGYTF
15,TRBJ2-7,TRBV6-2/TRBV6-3,CASSYLAGGPHEQYF
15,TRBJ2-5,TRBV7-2,CASSIRTGPQETQYF
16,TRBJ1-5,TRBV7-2,CASSPNDRGANQPQHF
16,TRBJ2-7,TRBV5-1,CASSLEVPDSPYEQYF
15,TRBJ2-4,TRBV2,CASTKGGTAQNIQYF
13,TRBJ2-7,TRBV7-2,CASSLAGTYEQYF
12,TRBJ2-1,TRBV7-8,CASSYGLAEQFF
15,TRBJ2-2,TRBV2,CAYKKGGRSTGELFF
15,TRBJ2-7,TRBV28,CASSAGQGAAWEQYF
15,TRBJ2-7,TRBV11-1,CASSLTRRSSYEQYF
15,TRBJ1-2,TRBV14,CASSQGGFRHYGYTF
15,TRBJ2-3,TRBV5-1,CASSHGGPSVDTQYF
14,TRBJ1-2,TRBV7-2,CASSPGQGPYGYTF
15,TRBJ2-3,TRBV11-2,CASSLTYTNSDTQYF
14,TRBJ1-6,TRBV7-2,CASSPRGRNSPLHF
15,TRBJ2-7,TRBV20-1,CSARDLAGGPDEQYF
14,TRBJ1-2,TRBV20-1,CSAAVRDGSYGYTF
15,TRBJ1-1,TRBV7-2,CASSLDRGGYTEAFF
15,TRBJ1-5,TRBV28,CASSLVGRAVQPQHF
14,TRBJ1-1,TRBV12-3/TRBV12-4,CASSGPGGPTEAFF
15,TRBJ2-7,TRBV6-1,CASSPQRLAVYEQYF
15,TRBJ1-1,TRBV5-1,CASSFVDSTGTEAFF
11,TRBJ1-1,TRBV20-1,CSALRGAEAFF
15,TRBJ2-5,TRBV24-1,CATSDSGTSLETQYF
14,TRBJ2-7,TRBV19,CASSTSGAGYEQYF
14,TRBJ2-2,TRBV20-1,CSAPRGVLTGELFF
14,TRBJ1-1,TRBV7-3,CASRSTPPNTEAFF
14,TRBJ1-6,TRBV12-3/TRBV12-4,CASSTQAYNSPLHF
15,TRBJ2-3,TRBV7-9,CASIPVAGRGDTQYF
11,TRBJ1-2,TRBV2,CASSPTDGYTF
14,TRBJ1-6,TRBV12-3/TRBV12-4,CASSLARNKSPLHF
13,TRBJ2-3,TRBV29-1,CSVLAPGTDTQYF
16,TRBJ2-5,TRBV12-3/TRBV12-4,CASTPNYHGFGETQYF
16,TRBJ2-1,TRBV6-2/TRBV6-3,CASSSLTSGRANEQFF
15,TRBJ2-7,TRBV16,CASNPRGTGFHEQYF
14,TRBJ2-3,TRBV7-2,CASSRLAGTDTQYF
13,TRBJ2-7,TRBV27,CASSWDNAYEQYF
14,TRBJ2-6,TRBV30,CAWSVPSGANVLTF
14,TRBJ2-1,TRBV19,CASSIVRAGNEQFF
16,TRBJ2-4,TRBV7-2,CASSLSGVLAKNIQYF
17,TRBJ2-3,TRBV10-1,CASSGSSGTSVRDTQYF
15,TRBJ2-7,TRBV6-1,CASSENLARPYEQYF
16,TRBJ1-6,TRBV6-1,CASSEIGGPHNSPLHF
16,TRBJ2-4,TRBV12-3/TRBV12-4,CASSDDGTAPKNIQYF
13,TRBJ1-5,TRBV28,CASRTGTSQPQHF
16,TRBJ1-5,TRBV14,CARDLKDSWPLQPQHF
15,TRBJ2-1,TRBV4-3,CASSQGRSSYNEQFF
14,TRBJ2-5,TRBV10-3,CAISAGQGQETQYF